Shown below are 14 T cell receptor beta chains from a single sample sequenced in a study of blood T cell repertoires in COVID-19 (dated by TCRdb to the early 2020s). Libraries came from the immunoSEQ multiplex PCR assay. Entries here come from immuneACCESS through TCRdb and include only in-frame sequences with V and J called. Some clones fail to appear in such tables; in the studies checked, an unresolved V gene covers under half of the shortfall, and the cause of the remainder is unknown. This sample comprises 210,000 or so clones, roughly 85% of them detected only once. Roughly 5% of the sample rests with the top ten. Sequencing used peripheral blood. Receptor source: a man aged 45-65 years with COVID-19, enrolled during active disease.

The rearrangement uses TRBV6-5 and TRBJ1-6; 8 bases match TRBD1. This CDR3 spans 15 amino acids. CDR1 and CDR2 from the germline V gene are MNHEY and SVGAGI. V gave up 0 bases and J gave up 6 bases; unmatched junction bases: 1. Written as DNA, the CDR3 is TGTGCCAGCAGTTACTCAGGACAGGGTAATTCACCCCTCCACTTT. Its protein is CASSYSGQGNSPLHF.

This clone was recorded only once. The rearrangement uses TRBV28 and TRBJ1-4, with D unresolved. V was trimmed by 5 bases and J by 7 bases, leaving 8 bases between them. This CDR3 region has 12 residues. CDR1 is MDHEN, CDR2 SYDVKM, per germline. The CDR3 protein is CASSEPREKLFF. In DNA, the CDR3 is TGTGCCAGCAGTGAACCGCGTGAAAAACTGTTTTTT.

This chain connects TRBV6-5 to TRBJ1-6, with TRBD1 matching 10 bases. In germline, CDR1 is MNHEY, CDR2 SVGAGI. With 6 bases clipped from V and 12 bases from J, the junction kept 8 bases outside the gene matches. The CDR3 is 14 residues long. In DNA, the CDR3 is TGTGCCAGCAGGGAGGACAGGGGGTATGGACCCCTCCACTTT. It is translated as CASREDRGYGPLHF.

This sequence joins TRBV7-9 and TRBJ1-5; D uncertain. The CDR3 is 15 amino acids. V was cut by 5 bases and J by 1 base, with 12 bases left in between. The germline CDR1 and CDR2 sequences are SEHNR and FQNEAQ (reference sequence). Here the CDR3 reads CASSPTENSNQPQHF. CDR3 sequence (DNA): TGTGCCAGCAGCCCTACAGAAAACAGCAATCAGCCCCAGCATTTT.

The chain combines TRBV6-2 or TRBV6-3 with TRBJ2-3, with 7 bases fitting TRBD2. Germline V CDR1 and CDR2: MNHEY, SVGEGT. The CDR3 sequence is 11 residues long. Losses at the gene ends were 4 bases for V and 14 bases for J; bases not matched to a gene: 6. CDR3 bases: TGTGCCAGCAGTTTGGGAGGGCCAGGGTATTTT. It encodes CASSLGGPGYF.

J is TRBJ1-2 and V is TRBV9; 7 positions match TRBD1. V dropped 0 bases and J dropped 8; count of bases not matched to a gene: 4. There are 13 residues in the CDR3. Germline lookup yields CDR1 SGDLS and CDR2 YYNGEE. CDR3 loop: CASSVGAGGGYTF. The CDR3 DNA is TGTGCCAGCAGCGTAGGGGCAGGGGGAGGCTACACCTTC.

This CDR3 reads CASSLAQGVNGELFF. The DNA of the CDR3 is TGTGCCAGCAGCTTGGCCCAGGGGGTTAACGGGGAGCTGTTTTTT. The rearrangement links TRBV5-5 to TRBJ2-2, with 7 bases identical to TRBD1. The CDR3 is made up of 15 amino acids. J was trimmed by 7 bases and V by 0 bases; bases with no gene match: 6. Germline V gives CDR1 SGHKS, CDR2 YYEKEE (reference sequence).

The rearrangement links TRBV14 to TRBJ1-1, with no clear D. The CDR3 has 16 amino acids. The germline V gene encodes CDR1 SGHDN and CDR2 FVKESK. Trimming shortened V by 0 bases and J by 1 base, and 12 bases separated the two germline ends. The CDR3 DNA reads as TGTGCCAGCAGCCAAGAAAATTCCCGGTGGAACACTGAAGCTTTCTTT. This gives the protein CASSQENSRWNTEAFF.

This clone was seen only a few times. This chain connects TRBV15 to TRBJ1-4; no firm D call. CDR1 LNHNV and CDR2 YYDKDF come from the germline V gene (reference sequence). The CDR3 is made up of 13 amino acids. V lost 6 bases, J lost 2 bases, and 7 bases lay in between. CDR3 DNA: TGTGCCACCAGAGCCGATACTAATGAAAAACTGTTTTTT. Amino acids: CATRADTNEKLFF.

The chain uses TRBV30 and TRBJ2-7; perhaps TRBD1 as D (6 bases). Per germline, CDR1 GTSNPN and CDR2 SVGIG (reference sequence). This CDR3 spans 14 amino acids. Trimming removed 1 base from V and 2 bases from J, with 12 bases in between. The CDR3 DNA sequence: TGTGCCTGGAGTGGTTTACAGGGCACCTACGAGCAGTACTTC. Protein: CAWSGLQGTYEQYF.

The V gene is TRBV10-3, the J gene TRBJ2-5, with 10 positions matching TRBD1. Trimming took 10 bases from V and 9 from J; bases not matched to a gene: 11. The CDR3 contains 13 residues. CDR1 is ENHRY, CDR2 SYGVKD, per germline. In nucleotides, the CDR3 is TGTGCCACCCGGGACAGGGGAACGGGTGCCCAGTACTTC. Its translation: CATRDRGTGAQYF.

The rearrangement uses TRBV7-2 and TRBJ1-2; TRBD1 aligns across 8 bases. Germline V gene sequence: CDR1 SGHTA, CDR2 FQGNSA. With 5 bases clipped from V and 6 bases from J, the junction kept 11 bases outside the gene matches. This CDR3 is built from 15 residues. The CDR3 sequence: CASSALDRGYNGYTF. The CDR3 nucleotides read TGTGCCAGCAGCGCCCTAGACAGGGGATATAATGGCTACACCTTC.

This rearrangement joins TRBV7-3 to TRBJ2-1; maybe TRBD1 (5 bases). Per the germline V gene, CDR1 is SGHTA and CDR2 is FQGTGA. V lost 6 bases and J lost 5, with 17 bases in between. The CDR3 length is 15 residues. The CDR3 here is CASSQTVHPNNEQFF. CDR3 DNA: TGTGCCAGCAGTCAGACAGTCCATCCCAACAATGAGCAGTTCTTC.

V gene TRBV3-1 (or the pseudogene TRBV3-2) combines with J gene TRBJ2-7, with D unresolved. Germline V gene sequence: CDR1 LGHDT, CDR2 YNNKEL (reference sequence). V lost 0 bases, J lost 6 bases, and 9 bases lay in between. The CDR3 is 13 amino acids. In nucleotides, the CDR3 is TGTGCCAGCAGCCAAGATGGCGGAAGCGAGCAGTACTTC. This encodes CASSQDGGSEQYF.